The source of this T cell receptor beta chain is a study of siplizumab effects on memory and regulatory T cells. Study observations and caveats: In unstimulated cells, naive T cells appeared more diverse than memory T cells and seemed major alloresponse contributors. Siplizumab led to significantly less abundant alloreactive sequences that could be traced back to unstimulated CD4+ memory cells.

On this clone itself: Its antigen is as yet unknown.

V lost 2 bases to trimming and J lost 5 bases; unmatched junction nucleotides: 10. The CDR3 covers 16 residues. Germline assignment: CDR1 MGHRA and CDR2 YSYEKL. Sequencing was performed with immunoSEQ multiplex PCR; in TCRdb, only in-frame clones are kept and a portion is missing. The sample lists about 120,000 clones; approximately 94% were seen once. This clonotype was sampled from a human donor in good health. The chain couples TRBV4-1 to TRBJ2-5; 8 bases map to TRBD2. What was sequenced was non-Treg CD4+ T cells sorted from blood. In DNA form, the CDR3 reads TGCGCCAGCAGCCAACCCGTTAGCGGGAAGCGGGAGACCCAGTACTTC. It codes for CASSQPVSGKRETQYF.